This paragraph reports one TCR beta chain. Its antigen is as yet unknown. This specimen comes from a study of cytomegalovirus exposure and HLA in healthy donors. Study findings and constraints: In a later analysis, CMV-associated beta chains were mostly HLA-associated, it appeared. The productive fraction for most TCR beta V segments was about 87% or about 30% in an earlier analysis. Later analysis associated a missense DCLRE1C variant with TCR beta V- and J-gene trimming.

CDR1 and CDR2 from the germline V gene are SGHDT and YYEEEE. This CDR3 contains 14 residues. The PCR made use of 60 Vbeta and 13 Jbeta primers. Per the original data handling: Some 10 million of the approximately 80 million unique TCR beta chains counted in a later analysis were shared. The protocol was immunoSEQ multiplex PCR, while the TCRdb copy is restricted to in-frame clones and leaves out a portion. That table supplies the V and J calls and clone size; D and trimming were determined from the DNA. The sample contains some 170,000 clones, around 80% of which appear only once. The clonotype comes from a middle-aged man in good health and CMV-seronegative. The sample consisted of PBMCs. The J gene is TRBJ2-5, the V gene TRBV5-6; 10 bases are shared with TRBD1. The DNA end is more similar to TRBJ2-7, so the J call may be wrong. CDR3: CASAPDRGKYEQYF. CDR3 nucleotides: TGTGCCAGCGCCCCGGACAGGGGGAAGTACGAGCAGTACTTC.